The present TCR beta chain was sequenced within a study of blood T cell repertoires in COVID-19. Germline V gives CDR1 SEHNR, CDR2 FQNEAQ (reference sequence). The CDR3 runs to 14 residues. Trimming took 4 bases from V and 0 from J, leaving 4 bases between them. Profiling relied on immunoSEQ multiplex PCR, and the TCRdb table lists in-frame clones only, not all of them. The sample includes under 250,000 clones, about 87% of them seen just once. The sequenced material came from PBMCs or T cells enriched from blood (not recorded which). The origin of this receptor is a woman between 40 and 50 years old who had been exposed to COVID-19. The chain couples TRBV7-9 to TRBJ2-6; the D is unclear. The CDR3 bases are TGTGCCAGCAGCTGGGCCTCTGGGGCCAACGTCCTGACTTTC. It translates to CASSWASGANVLTF.